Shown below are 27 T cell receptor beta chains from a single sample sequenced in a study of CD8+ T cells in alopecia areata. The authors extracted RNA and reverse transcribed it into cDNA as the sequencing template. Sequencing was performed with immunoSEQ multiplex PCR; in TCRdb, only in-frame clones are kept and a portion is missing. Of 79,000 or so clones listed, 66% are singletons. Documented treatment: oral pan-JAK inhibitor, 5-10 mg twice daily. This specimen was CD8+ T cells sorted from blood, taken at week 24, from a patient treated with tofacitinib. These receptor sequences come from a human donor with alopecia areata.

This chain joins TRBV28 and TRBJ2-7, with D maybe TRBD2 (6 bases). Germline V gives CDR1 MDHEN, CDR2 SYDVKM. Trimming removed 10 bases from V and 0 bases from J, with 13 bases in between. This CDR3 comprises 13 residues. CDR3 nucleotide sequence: TGTGCCACCTCCTTAGCGGTCTCCTACGAGCAGTACTTC. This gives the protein CATSLAVSYEQYF.

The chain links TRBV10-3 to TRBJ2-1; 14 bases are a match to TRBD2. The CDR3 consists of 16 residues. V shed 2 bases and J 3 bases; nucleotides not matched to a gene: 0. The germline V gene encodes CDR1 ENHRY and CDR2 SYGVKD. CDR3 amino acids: CAISEGTSGSYNEQFF. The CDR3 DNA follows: TGTGCCATCAGTGAGGGGACTAGCGGGAGCTACAATGAGCAGTTCTTC.

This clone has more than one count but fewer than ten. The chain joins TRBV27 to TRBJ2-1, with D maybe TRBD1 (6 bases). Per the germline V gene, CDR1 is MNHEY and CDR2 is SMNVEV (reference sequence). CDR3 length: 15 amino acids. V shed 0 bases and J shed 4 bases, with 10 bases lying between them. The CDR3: CASSLSGGPYNEQFF. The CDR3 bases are TGTGCCAGCAGTTTATCAGGGGGACCTTACAATGAGCAGTTCTTC.

CDR3 sequence (DNA): TGCAGCGTTGATTTACAGGAGGGCGGTGAGCAGTTCTTC. It yields the protein CSVDLQEGGEQFF. The rearrangement joins TRBV29-1 to TRBJ2-1; D perhaps matches TRBD2 (6 bases). V dropped 3 bases and J dropped 9 bases, with 15 bases sitting between them. Germline lookup yields CDR1 SQVTM and CDR2 ANQGSEA. The CDR3 loop spans 13 amino acids.

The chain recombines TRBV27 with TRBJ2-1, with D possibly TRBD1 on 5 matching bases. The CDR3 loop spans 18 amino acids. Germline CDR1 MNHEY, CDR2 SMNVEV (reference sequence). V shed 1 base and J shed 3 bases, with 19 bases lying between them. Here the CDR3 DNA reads TGTGCCAGCAGTTTATTCGTTCTAGGACAACCGATCTACAATGAGCAGTTCTTC. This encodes CASSLFVLGQPIYNEQFF.

The CDR3 coding sequence is TGTGCCAGCAGTTACGTTTCCGAGGGTTCGGGGGAGACCCAGTACTTC. This encodes CASSYVSEGSGETQYF. The chain carries TRBV6-5 and TRBJ2-5; perhaps TRBD2 as D (5 bases). Germline V CDR1 and CDR2: MNHEY, SVGAGI. The ends were cut back, 2 bases at V and 5 bases at J, with 18 bases in the middle. The length of the CDR3 is 16 residues.

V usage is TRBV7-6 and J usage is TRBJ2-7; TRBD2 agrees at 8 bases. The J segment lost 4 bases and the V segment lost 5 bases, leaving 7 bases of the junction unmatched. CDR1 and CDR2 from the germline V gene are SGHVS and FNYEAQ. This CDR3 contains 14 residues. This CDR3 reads CASSPSTSVYEQYF. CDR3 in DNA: TGTGCCAGCAGCCCATCGACTAGCGTATACGAGCAGTACTTC.

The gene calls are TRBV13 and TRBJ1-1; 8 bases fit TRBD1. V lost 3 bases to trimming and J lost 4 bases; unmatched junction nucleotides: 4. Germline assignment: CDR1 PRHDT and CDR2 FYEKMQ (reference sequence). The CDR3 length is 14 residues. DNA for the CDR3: TGTGCCAGCAGCTTGGGGACAGGCCTCACTGAAGCTTTCTTT. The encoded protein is CASSLGTGLTEAFF.

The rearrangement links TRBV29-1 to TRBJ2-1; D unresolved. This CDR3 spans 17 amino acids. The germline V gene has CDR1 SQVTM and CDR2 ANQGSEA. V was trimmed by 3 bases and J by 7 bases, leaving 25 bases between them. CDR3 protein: CSVDDLWGVGTANEQFF. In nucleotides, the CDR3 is TGCAGCGTTGATGATTTGTGGGGTGTCGGTACCGCTAATGAGCAGTTCTTC.

The CDR3: CASPTSMNEQFF. CDR3 DNA: TGTGCCAGTCCGACTAGCATGAATGAGCAGTTCTTC. V usage is TRBV2 and J usage is TRBJ2-1; 7 bases match TRBD2. The CDR3 is 12 residues long. V lost 9 bases and J lost 7; bases outside the gene matches: 6. The germline gives CDR1 SNHLY, CDR2 FYNNEI.

DNA for the CDR3: TGTGCCAGCAGTTTAATCCAGGGGGCTATGTGGAACTATGGCTACACCTTC. Translated, it gives CASSLIQGAMWNYGYTF. The chain carries TRBV27 and TRBJ1-2, with 8 nucleotides matching TRBD1. The CDR3 covers 17 residues. V was clipped by 2 bases and J by 2 bases; unmatched bases: 10. Per the germline V gene, CDR1 is MNHEY and CDR2 is SMNVEV (reference sequence).

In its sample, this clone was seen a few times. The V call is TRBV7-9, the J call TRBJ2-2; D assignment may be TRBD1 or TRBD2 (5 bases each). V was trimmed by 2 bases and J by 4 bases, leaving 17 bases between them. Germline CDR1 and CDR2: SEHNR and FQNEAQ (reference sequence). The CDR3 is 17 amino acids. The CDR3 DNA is TGTGCCAGCAGCTTACCACCAGGGATAGGAGGCACCGGGGAGCTGTTTTTT. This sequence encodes CASSLPPGIGGTGELFF.

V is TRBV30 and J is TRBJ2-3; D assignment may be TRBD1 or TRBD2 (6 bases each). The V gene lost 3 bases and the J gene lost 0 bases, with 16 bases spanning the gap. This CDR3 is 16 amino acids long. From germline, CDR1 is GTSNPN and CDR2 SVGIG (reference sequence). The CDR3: CAWSQGGYTSTDTQYF. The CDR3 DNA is TGTGCCTGGAGCCAAGGGGGGTATACTAGCACAGATACGCAGTATTTT. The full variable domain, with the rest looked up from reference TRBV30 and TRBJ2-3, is SQTIHQWPATLVQPVGSPLSLECTVEGTSNPNLYWYRQAAGRGLQLLFYSVGIGQISSEVPQNLSASRPQDRQFILSSKKLLLSDSGFYLCAWSQGGYTSTDTQYFGPGTRLTVL.

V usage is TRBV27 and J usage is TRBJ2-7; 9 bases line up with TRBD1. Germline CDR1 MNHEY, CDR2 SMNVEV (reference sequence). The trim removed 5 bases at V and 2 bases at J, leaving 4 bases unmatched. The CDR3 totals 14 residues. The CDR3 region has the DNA TGTGCCAGCAGTAACCGGGACAGGGCCTACGAGCAGTACTTC. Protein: CASSNRDRAYEQYF.

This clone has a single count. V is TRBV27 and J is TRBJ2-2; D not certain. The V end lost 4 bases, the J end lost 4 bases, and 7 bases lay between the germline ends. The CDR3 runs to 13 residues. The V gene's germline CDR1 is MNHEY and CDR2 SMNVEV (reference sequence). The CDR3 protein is CASSWVSTGELFF. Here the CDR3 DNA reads TGTGCCAGCAGTTGGGTCAGCACCGGGGAGCTGTTTTTT.

This chain's CDR3 is CASSEWVGLASTGELFF. CDR3 DNA sequence: TGTGCCAGCAGTGAATGGGTTGGACTAGCCTCCACCGGGGAGCTGTTTTTT. This chain connects TRBV2 to TRBJ2-2; 8 positions agree with TRBD2. The trim removed 2 bases at V and 4 bases at J, leaving 9 bases unmatched. This CDR3 is built from 17 residues. Germline CDR1 and CDR2: SNHLY and FYNNEI. The full variable domain, completed using reference TRBV2 and TRBJ2-2, is EPEVTQTPSHQVTQMGQEVILRCVPISNHLYFYWYRQILGQKVEFLVSFYNNEISEKSEIFDDQFSVERPDGSNFTLKIRSTKLEDSAMYFCASSEWVGLASTGELFFGEGSRLTVL.

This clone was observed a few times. In nucleotides, the CDR3 is TGTGCCAGCAGCTTAGGTCACAGGGAGCAGTACTTC. Translating gives CASSLGHREQYF. This chain uses TRBV7-9 with TRBJ2-7, with D tentatively TRBD1 (5 bases). Germline V gives CDR1 SEHNR, CDR2 FQNEAQ (reference sequence). The CDR3 is 12 amino acids. V lost 1 base and J 7 bases, leaving 8 bases between the germline ends.

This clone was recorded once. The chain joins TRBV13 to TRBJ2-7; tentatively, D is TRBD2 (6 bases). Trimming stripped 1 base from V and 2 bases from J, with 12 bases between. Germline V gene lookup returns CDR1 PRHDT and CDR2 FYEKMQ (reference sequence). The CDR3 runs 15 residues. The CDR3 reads CASSLEGTDAYEQYF. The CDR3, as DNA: TGTGCCAGCAGCTTAGAGGGGACTGACGCCTACGAGCAGTACTTC.

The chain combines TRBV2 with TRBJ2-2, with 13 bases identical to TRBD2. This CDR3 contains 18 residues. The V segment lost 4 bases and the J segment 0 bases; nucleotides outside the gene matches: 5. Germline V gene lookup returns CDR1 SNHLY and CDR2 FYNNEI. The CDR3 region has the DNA TGTGCCAGCAGTGGAGGACTAGCGGGGGCCACGAACACCGGGGAGCTGTTTTTT. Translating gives CASSGGLAGATNTGELFF.

CDR3 in amino acids: CASSQVTSGRETQYF. The CDR3 nucleotides are TGCGCCAGCAGCCAAGTGACTAGCGGGAGAGAGACCCAGTACTTC. The rearrangement uses TRBV4-1 and TRBJ2-5; 12 nucleotides line up with TRBD2. V was pared by 1 base and J by 4 bases, with 1 base of the junction left unmatched. Germline values: CDR1 MGHRA, CDR2 YSYEKL. CDR3 length: 15 amino acids.

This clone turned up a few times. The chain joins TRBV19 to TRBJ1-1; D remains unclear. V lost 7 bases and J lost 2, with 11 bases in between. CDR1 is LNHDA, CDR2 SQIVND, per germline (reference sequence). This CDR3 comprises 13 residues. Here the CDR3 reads CASTKSSNTEAFF. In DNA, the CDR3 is TGTGCCAGTACCAAAAGTTCCAACACTGAAGCTTTCTTT.

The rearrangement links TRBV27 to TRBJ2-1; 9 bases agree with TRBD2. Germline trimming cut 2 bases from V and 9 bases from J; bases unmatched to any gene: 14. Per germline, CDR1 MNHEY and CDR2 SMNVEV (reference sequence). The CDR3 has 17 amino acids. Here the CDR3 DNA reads TGTGCCAGCAGTTTAAATGGTCTTTTAGCGGGAGTCCTTGAGCAGTTCTTC. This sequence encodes CASSLNGLLAGVLEQFF.

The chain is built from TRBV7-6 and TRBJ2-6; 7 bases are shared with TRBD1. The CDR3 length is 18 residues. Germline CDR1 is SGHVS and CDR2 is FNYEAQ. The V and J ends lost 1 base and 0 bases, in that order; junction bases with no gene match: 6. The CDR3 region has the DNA TGTGCCAGCAGCTTAGATCAGGGGGTGGCCTCTGGGGCCAACGTCCTGACTTTC. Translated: CASSLDQGVASGANVLTF.

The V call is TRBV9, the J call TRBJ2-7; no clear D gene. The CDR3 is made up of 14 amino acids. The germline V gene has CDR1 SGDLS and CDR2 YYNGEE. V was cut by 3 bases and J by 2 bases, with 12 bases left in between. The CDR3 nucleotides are TGTGCCAGCAGCGCAACAAATACACCCTACGAGCAGTACTTC. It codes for CASSATNTPYEQYF.

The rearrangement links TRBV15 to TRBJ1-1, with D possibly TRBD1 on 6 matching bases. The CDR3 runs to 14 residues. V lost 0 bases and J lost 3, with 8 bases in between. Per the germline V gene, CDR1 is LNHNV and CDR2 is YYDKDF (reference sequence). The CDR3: CATSRDRGHTEAFF. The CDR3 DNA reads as TGTGCCACCAGCAGAGACAGGGGACACACTGAAGCTTTCTTT.

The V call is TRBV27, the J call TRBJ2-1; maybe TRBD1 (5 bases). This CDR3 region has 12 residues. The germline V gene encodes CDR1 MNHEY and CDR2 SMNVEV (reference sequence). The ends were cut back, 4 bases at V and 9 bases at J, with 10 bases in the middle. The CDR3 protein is CASSSQGLEQFF. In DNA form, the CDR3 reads TGTGCCAGCAGTTCGCAGGGCCTTGAGCAGTTCTTC.

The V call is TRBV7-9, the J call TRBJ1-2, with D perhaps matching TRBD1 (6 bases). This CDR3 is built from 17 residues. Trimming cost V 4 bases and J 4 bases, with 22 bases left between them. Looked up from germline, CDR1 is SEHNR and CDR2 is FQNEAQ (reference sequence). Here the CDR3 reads CASSSVLPRTELYGYTF. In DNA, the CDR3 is TGTGCCAGCAGCTCGGTCCTCCCCCGGACAGAACTCTATGGCTACACCTTC.